This T cell receptor (beta chain) was documented in a study of blood T cells in healthy people across ages. Findings and limits, study-wide: When set beside aged donors, long-lived donors presented more naive CD4+ cells and higher diversity. Age showed a roughly linear inverse relationship with TCR beta diversity per million T cells.

Donors were healthy Caucasian individuals from Russia aged about 6 to 100. With each sample, at least 5 micrograms of total RNA were extracted. A sample-barcoded 5' primer and a J-beta primer mix were used in a second PCR of roughly 6 to 11 cycles. TCRdb reprocessed the 5' RACE reads via MiXCR and lists one record per CDR3 protein. Seen here are over 1,500,000 distinct CDR3 sequences, around 48% observed once, and the top ten hold approximately 2.1%. As regards this clonotype: The antigen is not known.

The sequence was collected from a woman between 40 and 50 years old in good health. Sequenced input: blood.

The CDR3 DNA reads TGTGCCAGCAGTTTTAACAGCGCTAATTCACCCCTCCACTTT. Its translation is CASSFNSANSPLHF. This sequence joins TRBV28 and TRBJ1-6; D remains ambiguous. Germline V gives CDR1 MDHEN, CDR2 SYDVKM. The CDR3 runs to 14 residues. With 3 bases removed from V and 6 bases from J, the gap between germline ends came to 9 bases.